The sample holds a few counts of the clone carrying this T cell receptor (beta chain). The antigen is not known. The repertoire was sequenced with immunoSEQ multiplex PCR; TCRdb's copy has only in-frame clones and lacks some. The table shows about 120,000 clones, with 85% to 90% occurring only once. The sample belongs to a study of T cell responses to AZD1222 COVID-19 vaccine. The germline V and J ends were trimmed by 1 base and 3 bases, with 7 bases remaining between them. Germline CDR1 and CDR2: SGHTA and FQGNSA. The CDR3 is made up of 14 amino acids. Study-level results: Mostly white British, mostly female donors; authors suggested clonal diversity may be underestimated. Spike-specific TCR breadth and depth went up after people got two AZD1222 doses.

The source was peripheral blood, collected on day 0 of AZD1222 vaccination. The rearrangement joins TRBV7-2 to TRBJ2-1, with TRBD1 as a possible D gene (6 bases). The clonotype originates from an adult in good health. The chain's CDR3 is CASSLGQVYNEQFF. For the CDR3, the DNA is TGTGCCAGCAGCTTAGGACAGGTCTACAATGAGCAGTTCTTC.